This TCR beta chain was identified during a study of vaccination and CD4 T cells after COVID-19. The assay that was used to sequence DNA from cultured CD4+ T cells was the Oncomine TCR Beta short-read assay. Using its own MiXCR run on the PCR reads, TCRdb lists one record per CDR3 protein. The sample shows about 14,000 distinct CDR3 sequences, about 61% of them seen only once. About this clonotype: No antigen is known for it.

CDR1 and CDR2 (germline): ENHRY, SYGVKD. V was clipped by 0 bases and J by 1 base; unmatched bases: 9. The CDR3 length is 18 residues. The treatment: roughly nine-day PBMC culture with coronavirus spike peptide pools or control peptides (ViraFEST assay). ViraFEST used peptide pools to expand antigen-specific T cells, then sequenced TCRs. V is TRBV10-3 and J is TRBJ1-5, with 7 nucleotides matching TRBD1. This TCR came from a human donor who had recovered from COVID-19. Input material: CD4+ T cells from blood, cultured in vitro. Written as DNA, the CDR3 is TGTGCCATCAGTGAGTCGCGAACAGGGGCGGGGAGCAATCAGCCCCAGCATTTT. Translated, it gives CAISESRTGAGSNQPQHF.